This entry is about one T cell receptor beta chain. Its antigen is unknown. This sample is part of a study of cytomegalovirus exposure and HLA in healthy donors. The study, taken as a whole, reports: It was confirmed in vitro that a few of the CMV-associated chains were specific for CMV antigens. Analysis was carried out at a later point, and it linked a missense DCLRE1C variant to TCR beta V- and J-gene trimming. Most TCR beta V segments were productive about 90% or about 30% of the time in an earlier analysis.

The germline gives CDR1 SGHTS, CDR2 YDEGEE. Trimming removed 6 bases from V and 6 bases from J; junction bases left unmatched: 16. The CDR3 loop spans 17 amino acids. A multiplex PCR was run with 60 Vbeta primers and 13 Jbeta primers. The protocol was immunoSEQ multiplex PCR, while the TCRdb copy is restricted to in-frame clones and leaves out a portion. Altogether 200,000 or so clones are present, roughly three quarters being singletons, with the ten largest covering less than 2%. Healthy bone marrow donors supplied every sample. The receptor comes from a man aged 50-59 years in good health and CMV-seronegative. The gene calls are TRBV5-8 and TRBJ2-3; 10 bases line up with TRBD2. The sample was PBMCs. This CDR3 is CASIRGRLQRGGDTQYF. The CDR3 region has the DNA TGTGCCAGCATTAGGGGGAGACTCCAGCGGGGGGGCGATACGCAGTATTTT.